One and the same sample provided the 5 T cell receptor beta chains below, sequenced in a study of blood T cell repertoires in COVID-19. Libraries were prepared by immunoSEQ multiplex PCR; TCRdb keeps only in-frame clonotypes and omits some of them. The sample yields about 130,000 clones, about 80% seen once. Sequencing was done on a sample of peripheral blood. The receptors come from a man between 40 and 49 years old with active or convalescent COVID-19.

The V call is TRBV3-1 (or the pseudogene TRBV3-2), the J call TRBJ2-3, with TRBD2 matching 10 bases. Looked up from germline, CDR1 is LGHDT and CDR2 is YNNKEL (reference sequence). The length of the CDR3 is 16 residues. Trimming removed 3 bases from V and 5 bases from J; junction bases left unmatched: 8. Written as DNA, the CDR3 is TGTGCCAGCAGCCAGCGGACTAGCGGAAAGGGAGATACGCAGTATTTT. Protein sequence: CASSQRTSGKGDTQYF.

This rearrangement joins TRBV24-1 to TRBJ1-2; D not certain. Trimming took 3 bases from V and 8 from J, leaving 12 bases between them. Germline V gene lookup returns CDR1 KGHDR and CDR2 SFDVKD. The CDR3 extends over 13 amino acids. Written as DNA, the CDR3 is TGTGCCACCAGTGATCACCTAGGAGGGGGCTACACCTTC. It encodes CATSDHLGGGYTF.

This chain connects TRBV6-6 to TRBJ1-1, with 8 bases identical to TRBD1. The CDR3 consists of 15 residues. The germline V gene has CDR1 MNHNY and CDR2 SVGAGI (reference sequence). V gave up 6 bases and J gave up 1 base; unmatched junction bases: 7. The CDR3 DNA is TGTGCCAGCAGAACACAAGGGACAGGGAACACTGAAGCTTTCTTT. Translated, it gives CASRTQGTGNTEAFF.

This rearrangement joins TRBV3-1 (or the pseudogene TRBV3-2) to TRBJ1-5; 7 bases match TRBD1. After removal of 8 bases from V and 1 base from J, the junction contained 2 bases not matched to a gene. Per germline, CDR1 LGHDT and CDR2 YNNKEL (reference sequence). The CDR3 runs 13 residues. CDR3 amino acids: CASGGQSNQPQHF. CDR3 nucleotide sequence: TGTGCCAGCGGGGGACAGAGCAATCAGCCCCAGCATTTT.

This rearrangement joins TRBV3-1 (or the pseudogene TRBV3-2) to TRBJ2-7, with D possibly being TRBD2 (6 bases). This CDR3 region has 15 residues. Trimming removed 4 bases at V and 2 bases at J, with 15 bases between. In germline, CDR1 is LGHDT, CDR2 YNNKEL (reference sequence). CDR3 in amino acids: CASSLAGLFPYEQYF. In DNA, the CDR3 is TGTGCCAGCAGCCTCGCTGGACTATTCCCCTACGAGCAGTACTTC.